A selection of T cell receptor beta chains follows, all from one sample in a study of beta chain features in type 1 diabetes. TCRdb's copy holds only in-frame clones and misses some; the assay was immunoSEQ multiplex PCR. Here the sample spans hundreds of thousands of clones, roughly 31% being singletons. Material: naive CD4+ T cells from blood. These receptors came from a man aged 18 to 29 in good health. The CDR3 runs from the conserved cysteine through the conserved F or W. The D gene is left open where the match is weak. Only part of the rows carry a size: once, few, many, or a class if the clone is expanded.

TRBJ2-1,-,TRBV9,-,TGTGCCAGCAGCGTAGACCCCGCGGGAATAGACAATGAGCAGTTCTTC,CASSVDPAGIDNEQFF
TRBJ2-6,few,TRBV13,-,TGTGCCAGCAGCTCCGGCCCCCGCTCTGGGGCCAACGTCCTGACTTTC,CASSSGPRSGANVLTF
TRBJ2-2,-,TRBV18,-,TGTGCCAGCTCACCACCGGAAGGGAACACCGGGGAGCTGTTTTTT,CASSPPEGNTGELFF
TRBJ2-1,-,TRBV28,TRBD2,TGTGCCAGCAGTTTTGGACTAGCACCCCCCTACAATGAGCAGTTCTTC,CASSFGLAPPYNEQFF
TRBJ2-3,few,TRBV30,TRBD2,TGTGCCTGGAGTCCAGGGCCACTAGCGGGATTTAAAGATACGCAGTATTTT,CAWSPGPLAGFKDTQYF
TRBJ1-2,-,TRBV6-5,-,TGTGCCAGCAGTTACTCGGGTTTCGCTGGCTACACCTTC,CASSYSGFAGYTF
TRBJ2-6,-,TRBV2,-,TGTGCCAGCTTCCGACTGGCCAACGTCCTGACTTTC,CASFRLANVLTF
TRBJ2-7,-,TRBV7-2,-,TGTGCCAGCAGCACCACTAGATACAACCTGAGGCAGTACTTC,CASSTTRYNLRQYF
TRBJ2-3,few,TRBV29-1,TRBD1,TGCAGCGCTGCACCCGGGACAGGCACAGATACGCAGTATTTT,CSAAPGTGTDTQYF
TRBJ2-7,-,TRBV30,-,TGTGCCTGGAGTCCGACTCCCTACGAGCAGTACTTC,CAWSPTPYEQYF
TRBJ1-2,-,TRBV7-9,-,TGTGCCAGCAGCTTTACGGGACTTTCTGGCTACACCTTC,CASSFTGLSGYTF
TRBJ2-7,-,TRBV2,-,TGTGCCAGCCGACAGGGACTCTACGAGCAGTACTTC,CASRQGLYEQYF
TRBJ2-7,few,TRBV29-1,-,TGCAGCGTTGAAACAGGGAAGGGGTACTACGAGCAGTACTTC,CSVETGKGYYEQYF
TRBJ2-3,-,TRBV4-2,TRBD2,TGTGCCAGCAGCCAAGATCGACTAGCGGGAGGGGATACGCAGTATTTT,CASSQDRLAGGDTQYF
TRBJ1-1,-,TRBV30,TRBD1,TGTGCCTGGAGTAACAGGGGGAACACTGAAGCTTTCTTT,CAWSNRGNTEAFF
TRBJ1-3,-,TRBV29-1,-,TGCAGCGGCCTAGGAGGTGTTGGAAACACCATATATTTT,CSGLGGVGNTIYF